This T cell receptor (beta chain) was documented in a study of Graves' ophthalmopathy and Graves' hyperthyroidism. Turning to the study itself: Hyperthyroidism showing no ophthalmopathy within 18 months of follow-up was stable. Study-wide results and caveats: Blood was where most expanded thyroid clonotypes above 0.001 frequency also turned up.

Losses at the gene ends were 5 bases for V and 7 bases for J; bases not matched to a gene: 8. Germline-derived CDR1 and CDR2 are MNHEY and SVGAGI. This CDR3 spans 15 amino acids. Hyperthyroidism patients were newly diagnosed, ill under 2 months, and aged 18 to 65 years. Clinicians diagnosed using symptoms, serum thyroxine, TRAb, thyroid ultrasound and orbital computed tomography. From RNA, the CDR3 regions of TCR beta chains were amplified and sequenced. HTBI primers served in a first-round RT-PCR, which a second-round multiplex PCR followed. Each CDR3 protein is one row after TCRdb ran MiXCR on the multiplex PCR reads. The sample gives over a million distinct CDR3 sequences, about 36% of which show up once; around 10% is in the top ten. This clonotype was counted a single time. Its antigen is still unknown. This could be a read error, since a much larger clone is one nucleotide away.

The rearrangement uses TRBV6-5 and TRBJ2-2; TRBD2 agrees at 9 bases. This TCR came from an adult man with Graves' hyperthyroidism. The specimen sequenced was peripheral blood or thyroid tissue (not recorded which). CDR3 nucleotide sequence: TGTGCCAGCAGTGACTATGCTAGCGGGGTCGGGGAGCTGTTTTTT. The encoded protein is CASSDYASGVGELFF.